Described below is a single TCR beta chain sequence and its context. Germline V gives CDR1 SGDLS, CDR2 YYNGEE. CDR3 size: 13 residues. Trimming stripped 3 bases from V and 7 bases from J, with 10 bases between. This sample is drawn from a study of T cell clonotyping in hematopoietic cell transplantation. The data were produced by immunoSEQ multiplex PCR, yet TCRdb's version contains in-frame clones alone and is incomplete. In the table there are fewer than 70,000 clones, 94% of which are singletons. Sequenced sample: peripheral blood mononuclear cells. The V gene is TRBV9, the J gene TRBJ2-2, with D unclear. This receptor was obtained from a man in his forties or fifties in good health. Some clones in this sample may be carry-over from other donors' samples. This CDR3 is CASSAGLHGELFF. The CDR3 nucleotides read TGTGCCAGCAGCGCGGGCCTTCACGGGGAGCTGTTTTTT.